The 19 T cell receptor beta chains given below trace back to one sample, sequenced in a study of Graves' ophthalmopathy and Graves' hyperthyroidism. RNA transcripts were the source from which TCR beta CDR3 regions were amplified. First-round RT-PCR relied on HTBI primers, and a second-round multiplex PCR came next. TCRdb itself ran the multiplex PCR reads through MiXCR, one entry per CDR3 protein. The sample has around 470,000 distinct CDR3 sequences; approximately 14% are singletons. Sequenced material: blood. The origin of the receptors is a woman under 40 with Graves' ophthalmopathy.

There are many counts of this clonotype. The V and J genes are TRBV11-3 and TRBJ2-7; the D gene could be TRBD1 or TRBD2 (5 bases each). Germline V gives CDR1 SGHNT, CDR2 YENEEA. This CDR3 is built from 16 residues. V lost 1 base to trimming and J lost 3 bases, with 16 bases between them. This chain's CDR3 is CASSLVFGTESYEQYF. DNA for the CDR3: TGTGCCAGCAGCTTAGTGTTCGGGACGGAGAGCTACGAGCAGTACTTC.

The chain employs TRBV3-1 and TRBJ1-1; 7 nucleotides align to TRBD1. The J segment lost 4 bases and the V segment lost 3 bases, leaving 2 bases of the junction unmatched. The CDR3 has 13 amino acids. Germline V CDR1 and CDR2: LGHDT, YNNKEL (reference sequence). The CDR3 nucleotides are TGTGCCAGCAGCCAGGGGACAGTCACTGAAGCTTTCTTT. Amino acid sequence: CASSQGTVTEAFF.

To note about this clonotype: This CDR3 is missing its conserved last phenylalanine or tryptophan, likely due to a read error. No DNA is shown, since the ends of the CDR3 on it are uncertain; the CDR3 is the one TCRdb lists. The J gene is TRBJ1-2, the V gene TRBV3-1; the table's D call, TRBD1, was not checked against the DNA. Ends included, the CDR3 has 11 residues. The germline CDR1 and CDR2 sequences are LGHDT and YNNKEL (reference sequence). The CDR3 sequence is CASSQGTGNTY.

This clonotype occurred many times. This chain connects TRBV5-1 to TRBJ2-7; a weak D match, TRBD1 (5 bases). V was shortened by 4 bases and J by 2 bases, with 19 bases between the two germline ends. Germline-derived CDR1 and CDR2 are SGHRS and YFSETQ. The CDR3 sequence is 16 residues long. This CDR3 reads CASSVGQGRGTYEQYF. CDR3 bases: TGCGCCAGCAGCGTTGGCCAGGGCAGAGGCACCTACGAGCAGTACTTC. Based on the CDR3 plus reference TRBV5-1 and TRBJ2-7, the full variable domain is KAGVTQTPRYLIKTRGQQVTLSCSPISGHRSVSWYQQTPGQGLQFLFEYFSETQRNKGNFPGRFSGRQFSNSRSEMNVSTLELGDSALYLCASSVGQGRGTYEQYFGPGTRLTVT.

This clonotype was found many times. The chain joins TRBV20-1 to TRBJ1-1; no clear D gene. The length of the CDR3 is 15 residues. V lost 0 bases to trimming and J lost 1 base, with 12 bases between them. CDR1 is DFQATT and CDR2 is SNEGSKA in the germline V gene (reference sequence). The CDR3: CSARDPKGQNTEAFF. Here the CDR3 DNA reads TGCAGTGCTAGAGATCCGAAAGGTCAGAACACTGAAGCTTTCTTT.

Ten or more counts support this clonotype. This chain uses TRBV5-1 with TRBJ1-2; no reliable D call. The CDR3 loop spans 17 amino acids. Trimming cost V 1 base and J 0 bases, with 16 bases left between them. The germline V gene has CDR1 SGHRS and CDR2 YFSETQ. The CDR3 coding sequence is TGCGCCAGCAGCTTGAAGTCACCGACGGCAGCTAACTATGGCTACACCTTC. Translating gives CASSLKSPTAANYGYTF.

This clonotype was seen at least ten times. The chain has TRBV28 and TRBJ1-2; 9 bases are shared with TRBD1. Germline V gene data show CDR1 as MDHEN and CDR2 as SYDVKM. V dropped 7 bases and J dropped 4; count of bases not matched to a gene: 7. The CDR3 is 14 amino acids. Here the CDR3 DNA reads TGTGCCAGCACGGGACAGGGAATATCCTATGGCTACACCTTC. Residues: CASTGQGISYGYTF.

This clonotype was observed at least ten times. V usage is TRBV20-1 and J usage is TRBJ2-7; no firm D call. V lost 2 bases to trimming and J lost 0 bases, with 14 bases between them. In germline, CDR1 is DFQATT, CDR2 SNEGSKA (reference sequence). The CDR3 totals 15 residues. CDR3: CSARSLRTPSYEQYF. CDR3 sequence (DNA): TGCAGTGCTAGAAGTTTAAGGACGCCCTCCTACGAGCAGTACTTC.

This clonotype came up many times. The V call is TRBV12-3 or TRBV12-4, the J call TRBJ2-7; D not certain. The V and J ends lost 3 bases and 4 bases respectively, with 13 bases between them. The CDR3 contains 14 residues. The CDR3 reads CASSFKFGSYEQYF. The CDR3 nucleotides are TGTGCCAGCAGTTTTAAGTTCGGCAGTTACGAGCAGTACTTC.

This clonotype was detected ten times or more. V usage is TRBV2 and J usage is TRBJ1-1; D remains unclear. In germline, CDR1 is SNHLY, CDR2 FYNNEI. The CDR3 consists of 11 residues. Trimming removed 7 bases at V and 3 bases at J, with 6 bases between. CDR3 coding DNA: TGTGCCAGCATGGGAGACACTGAAGCTTTCTTT. This translates into CASMGDTEAFF.

This clonotype was seen at least ten times. The chain links TRBV20-1 to TRBJ2-7, with TRBD1 matching over 10 bases. CDR3 length: 13 residues. The V and J ends lost 6 bases and 4 bases, in that order; junction bases with no gene match: 6. Per germline, CDR1 DFQATT and CDR2 SNEGSKA (reference sequence). The CDR3 bases are TGCAGTGCCACGGGACAGGGGACATACGAGCAGTACTTC. Translated, it gives CSATGQGTYEQYF.

There are a few counts of this clonotype. This chain joins TRBV10-3 and TRBJ2-2, with D uncertain. Trimming left V 3 bases short and J 3 bases short, with 8 bases between. Germline values: CDR1 ENHRY, CDR2 SYGVKD. This CDR3 comprises 14 residues. CDR3 sequence reads: CAISDRADTGELFF. The CDR3 nucleotides read TGTGCCATCAGTGACCGGGCGGACACCGGGGAGCTGTTTTTT.

This clonotype was detected many times. The gene calls are TRBV27 and TRBJ2-6; TRBD1 aligns across 8 bases. Germline V gene lookup returns CDR1 MNHEY and CDR2 SMNVEV (reference sequence). This CDR3 is 20 amino acids long. V was pared by 2 bases and J by 3 bases, with 15 bases of the junction left unmatched. The CDR3, as DNA: TGTGCCAGCAGTTTACGAAATCGGAACAGGGGGAAGTATGGGGCCAACGTCCTGACTTTC. Protein: CASSLRNRNRGKYGANVLTF.

This clonotype came up many times. The chain employs TRBV27 and TRBJ1-2; 8 positions match TRBD1. Germline V gene data show CDR1 as MNHEY and CDR2 as SMNVEV (reference sequence). The CDR3 totals 13 residues. With 6 bases clipped from V and 8 bases from J, the junction kept 8 bases outside the gene matches. As DNA, the CDR3 is TGTGCCAGCAGAAGGGCAGGGGGCGAAGGCTACACCTTC. It specifies CASRRAGGEGYTF.

Many counts were recorded for this clonotype. The chain links TRBV7-3 to TRBJ1-1, with D possibly being TRBD1 (6 bases). CDR1 is SGHTA, CDR2 FQGTGA, per germline. The CDR3 runs to 13 residues. V was trimmed by 3 bases and J by 6 bases, leaving 11 bases between them. CDR3 sequence reads: CASSFTGLAEAFF. DNA for the CDR3: TGTGCCAGCAGCTTCACAGGGTTAGCTGAAGCTTTCTTT. Complete variable domain (other parts from reference TRBV7-3 and TRBJ1-1): GAGVSQTPSNKVTEKGKYVELRCDPISGHTALYWYRQSLGQGPEFLIYFQGTGAADDSGLPNDRFFAVRPEGSVSTLKIQRTERGDSAVYLCASSFTGLAEAFFGQGTRLTVV.

This rearrangement joins TRBV18 to TRBJ1-1; TRBD1 is a possible D gene (5 bases). V was cut by 2 bases and J by 7 bases, with 14 bases left in between. The CDR3 loop spans 14 amino acids. In germline, CDR1 is KGHSH, CDR2 LQKENI. The DNA for the CDR3 is TGTGCCAGCTCACCAAGACAGTCGGAGGGTGAAGCTTTCTTT. It encodes CASSPRQSEGEAFF.

The chain employs TRBV7-9 and TRBJ1-1; tentative D call: TRBD1 (5 bases). The CDR3 runs 13 residues. V lost 10 bases and J 3 bases, leaving 15 bases between the germline ends. CDR1 and CDR2 from the germline V gene are SEHNR and FQNEAQ (reference sequence). CDR3 loop: CATSGGVDTEAFF. The CDR3 DNA sequence: TGTGCCACCTCGGGGGGGGTAGACACTGAAGCTTTCTTT.

With respect to this clonotype: With a much larger clone just one base away, this may be a read error. This sequence joins TRBV20-1 and TRBJ2-5, with 7 bases that match TRBD2. Germline loops: CDR1 DFQATT, CDR2 SNEGSKA (reference sequence). The CDR3 spans 18 residues. The ends lost 0 bases at V and 5 bases at J; junction bases unmatched: 18. The CDR3 DNA is TGCAGTGCTAGAGATCTTGAGGGAGGGGCCTCCAGTTCTGAGACCCAGTACTTC. Encoded protein: CSARDLEGGASSSETQYF.

The sample holds many counts of this clonotype. Sequence at one end of the junction differs from germline and may be a read error. The rearrangement joins TRBV12-3 or TRBV12-4 to TRBJ2-2, with 7 positions matching TRBD2. The CDR3 runs 16 residues. The CDR3, as DNA: TGTGCCAGCAGGGGCGACAGCGGGGTGAACACCGGGGAGCTGTTCTTT. Protein product: CASRGDSGVNTGELFF.